The 7 T cell receptor beta chains below come from one sample, sequenced in a study of T cells after yellow fever vaccination. TCRdb itself ran the 5' RACE reads through MiXCR, one entry per CDR3 protein. The repertoire holds some 200,000 distinct CDR3 sequences, with approximately 10% as singletons. Here the sequenced sample was CD8+ T cells sorted from PBMCs, taken 15 days after the yellow fever booster vaccination. These receptors were obtained from a man between 18 and 35 years old who received the YFV17D yellow fever vaccine.

This clonotype was recorded a few times. This chain connects TRBV20-1 to TRBJ1-4; a weak D match, TRBD1 (6 bases). V lost 0 bases, J lost 4 bases, and 18 bases lay in between. The CDR3 totals 17 residues. Looked up from germline, CDR1 is DFQATT and CDR2 is SNEGSKA (reference sequence). CDR3: CSARDPSGTKFNEKLFF. As DNA, the CDR3 is TGCAGTGCTAGAGATCCTTCCGGGACAAAATTTAATGAAAAACTGTTTTTT.

This clonotype was observed a handful of times. The chain combines TRBV10-3 with TRBJ2-7; D possibly corresponds to TRBD2 (7 bases). Deletions cut 0 bases from V and 5 bases from J, with 17 bases between. Germline V gene lookup returns CDR1 ENHRY and CDR2 SYGVKD. This CDR3 spans 16 amino acids. The CDR3 spells CAISESLRGGGHEQYF. CDR3 bases: TGTGCCATCAGTGAGTCCCTCAGGGGAGGGGGGCACGAGCAGTACTTC.

This clonotype was counted only a few times. The CDR3 sequence: CASSSPGGDTEAFF. CDR3 DNA sequence: TGCGCCAGCAGCTCCCCGGGTGGGGACACTGAAGCTTTCTTT. The chain links TRBV5-1 to TRBJ1-1; no clear D. The germline V gene encodes CDR1 SGHRS and CDR2 YFSETQ. With 3 bases removed from V and 3 bases from J, the gap between germline ends came to 12 bases. This CDR3 contains 14 residues.

This clonotype was observed a few times. The chain has TRBV28 and TRBJ2-7; 8 nucleotides align to TRBD2. CDR1 and CDR2 (germline): MDHEN, SYDVKM. The CDR3 contains 13 residues. The V segment lost 5 bases and the J segment 1 base; nucleotides outside the gene matches: 1. CDR3 amino acids: CASSVAGSYEQYV. DNA for the CDR3: TGTGCCAGCAGTGTAGCGGGGTCCTACGAGCAGTACGTC.

This clonotype has at least ten counts. J is TRBJ2-7 and V is TRBV7-8, with D perhaps TRBD1 or TRBD2 (5 bases each). CDR1 is SGHVS and CDR2 is FQNEAQ in the germline V gene. V was cut by 7 bases and J by 3 bases, with 19 bases left in between. This CDR3 spans 15 amino acids. In DNA form, the CDR3 reads TGTGCCAGCACCGACCGGGACCTTATTTACTACGAGCAGTACGTC. Its protein is CASTDRDLIYYEQYV.

This clonotype was counted a few times. The CDR3 reads CASRQGPHDEQFF. The CDR3, as DNA: TGTGCAAGTCGCCAAGGACCACACGATGAGCAGTTCTTC. The chain links TRBV12-2 to TRBJ2-1. TRBV12-2 constitutes a pseudogene. There are 13 residues in the CDR3.

The V gene is TRBV29-1, the J gene TRBJ1-1; TRBD1 might be the D (6 bases). Trimming left V 6 bases short and J 5 bases short, with 13 bases between. Germline CDR1 SQVTM, CDR2 ANQGSEA. The CDR3 contains 12 residues. CDR3 loop: CSVHGGGTEAFF. The CDR3 DNA reads as TGCAGCGTCCATGGGGGCGGAACTGAAGCTTTCTTT.